A selection of T cell receptor beta chains follows, all from one sample in a study of cytomegalovirus exposure and HLA in healthy donors. Assay used: immunoSEQ multiplex PCR; TCRdb lists only in-frame clones, some missing. The sample consists of approximately 100,000 clones, about 88% of them appearing once. The sequenced material came from PBMCs. The origin of the receptors is a woman under 30 in good health and CMV-seropositive. Each CDR3 is given without its conserved first and last residue. A D gene is named only where the DNA matches it firmly.

CDR3 length,V gene,J gene,D gene,CDR3 protein
13,TRBV6-4,TRBJ2-1,NA,ASSEGGADYNEQF
11,TRBV18,TRBJ1-1,NA,ASSPPSRGGAF
14,TRBV4-1,TRBJ2-1,TRBD2,ASSQVTSGGYNEQF
11,TRBV29-1,TRBJ1-2,NA,SARRHGNYGYT
11,TRBV19,TRBJ1-1,TRBD1,ASSIDRGPRAF
11,TRBV2,TRBJ1-2,NA,ASRPAGDYGYT
15,TRBV7-9,TRBJ2-3,TRBD2,ASSLRVQRGVADTQY
13,TRBV10-3,TRBJ1-1,TRBD1,AISGRTGAGTEAF
12,TRBV6-5,TRBJ2-2,TRBD1,ASSYYRGAGELF
12,TRBV18,TRBJ1-2,NA,ASSPAGPKDGYT
12,TRBV7-9,TRBJ2-3,NA,ASSLAWGADTQY
12,TRBV28,TRBJ2-7,TRBD2,ASSLAGGPYEQY
12,TRBV2,TRBJ1-1,TRBD1,ASRAGTANTEAF
14,TRBV5-1,TRBJ2-2,TRBD1,ASSFLTGGITGELF
11,TRBV5-4,TRBJ2-3,NA,ASSSGGTDTQY
13,TRBV6-1,TRBJ1-1,TRBD1,ASSARQGVNTEAF
15,TRBV7-2,TRBJ1-1,TRBD1,ASSLRDSNVMNTEAF